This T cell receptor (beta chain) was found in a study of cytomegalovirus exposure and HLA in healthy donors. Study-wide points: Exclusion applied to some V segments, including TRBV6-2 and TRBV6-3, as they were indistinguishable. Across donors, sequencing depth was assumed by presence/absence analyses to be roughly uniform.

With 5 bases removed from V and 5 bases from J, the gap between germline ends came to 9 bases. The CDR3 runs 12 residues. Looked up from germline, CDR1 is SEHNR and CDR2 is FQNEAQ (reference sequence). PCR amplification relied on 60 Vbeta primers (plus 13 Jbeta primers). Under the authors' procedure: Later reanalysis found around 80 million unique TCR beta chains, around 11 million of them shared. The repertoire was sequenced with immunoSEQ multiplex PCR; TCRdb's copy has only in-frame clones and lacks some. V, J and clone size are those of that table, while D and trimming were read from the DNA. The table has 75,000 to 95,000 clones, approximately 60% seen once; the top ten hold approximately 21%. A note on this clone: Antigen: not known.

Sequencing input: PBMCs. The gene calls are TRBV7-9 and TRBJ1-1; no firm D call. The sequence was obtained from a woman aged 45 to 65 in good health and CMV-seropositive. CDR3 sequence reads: CASSLDMTEAFF. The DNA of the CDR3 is TGTGCCAGCAGCCTAGACATGACTGAAGCTTTCTTT.